Listed below are T cell receptor beta chains from one sample, sequenced in a study of blood T cell repertoires in COVID-19. TCRdb's table, derived via immunoSEQ multiplex PCR, lists solely in-frame clones and lacks some. The sample has approximately 150,000 clones; roughly 87% are singletons. Specimen: peripheral blood. Receptors originate from a woman aged 50 to 65 with acute or convalescent COVID-19. The CDR3 runs from the conserved cysteine through the conserved F or W. The D gene is left open where the match is weak. Clone size is given for some rows only: seen once, a few or many times, or a class if the clone is expanded.

J,D,V,size,CDR3,DNA
TRBJ2-1,.,TRBV5-5,.,CASSLQASLGVGRFNEQFF,TGTGCCAGCAGCTTGCAAGCGTCCCTAGGAGTTGGTCGATTCAATGAGCAGTTCTTC
TRBJ2-6,TRBD1,TRBV5-1,.,CASSLAQPGQGPASGANVLTF,TGCGCCAGCAGCTTGGCCCAGCCGGGACAGGGACCAGCTTCTGGGGCCAACGTCCTGACTTTC
TRBJ1-2,.,TRBV6-5,.,CASSWGGSNGYTF,TGTGCCAGCTCCTGGGGCGGTTCTAATGGCTACACCTTC
TRBJ1-3,.,TRBV30,.,CAWSLVENTIYF,TGTGCCTGGAGTCTCGTAGAAAACACCATATATTTT
TRBJ2-3,.,TRBV7-2,few,CASRPLGGSDTQYF,TGTGCCAGCAGACCCCTCGGCGGGTCAGATACGCAGTATTTT
TRBJ2-1,TRBD2,TRBV7-2,.,CASSPGLAGAYEQFF,TGTGCCAGCAGCCCCGGACTAGCGGGAGCCTATGAGCAGTTCTTC
TRBJ1-1,.,TRBV4-3,.,CASSQDPRRFTEAFF,TGCGCCAGCAGCCAAGATCCCAGGAGGTTCACTGAAGCTTTCTTT
TRBJ1-2,.,TRBV6-2/TRBV6-3,.,CASSPPSYRESGLFYTF,TGTGCCAGCAGCCCTCCCTCGTACAGGGAATCGGGGTTGTTCTACACCTTC
TRBJ2-3,TRBD1,TRBV9,.,CASSYSTGAGADTQYF,TGTGCCAGCAGCTACAGCACAGGGGCGGGCGCAGATACGCAGTATTTT
TRBJ2-7,.,TRBV6-5,few,CLQPSDSFSYEQYF,TGTCTCCAGCCCTCCGACTCCTTCTCCTACGAGCAGTACTTC
TRBJ1-2,TRBD1,TRBV5-5,.,CASKQGVTNYGYTF,TGTGCCAGTAAACAGGGGGTTACTAACTATGGCTACACCTTC
TRBJ1-3,.,TRBV19,.,CASGRTGAGNTIYF,TGTGCCAGTGGCCGAACAGGAGCTGGAAACACCATATATTTT
TRBJ1-2,.,TRBV11-1,.,CASSSPGDYGYTF,TGTGCCAGCAGCTCCCCAGGGGACTATGGCTACACCTTC
TRBJ2-5,TRBD1,TRBV18,.,CASSPTGGIETQYF,TGTGCCAGCTCACCAACAGGGGGCATAGAGACCCAGTACTTC
TRBJ2-1,.,TRBV6-1,.,CASSDEIRNSYEQFF,TGTGCCAGCAGTGACGAGATCAGGAATTCCTACGAGCAGTTCTTC
TRBJ2-2,TRBD2,TRBV4-1,.,CASSQDPGLAAPGELFF,TGCGCCAGCAGCCAAGATCCGGGACTAGCGGCTCCCGGGGAGCTGTTTTTT
TRBJ1-6,.,TRBV6-4,.,CASSVYRVAPNSPLHF,TGTGCCAGCAGTGTTTACAGGGTGGCGCCTAATTCACCCCTCCACTTT
TRBJ1-2,.,TRBV2,many,CASVENYGYTF,TGTGCCAGCGTGGAGAATTATGGCTACACCTTC
TRBJ1-1,TRBD1,TRBV5-1,.,CASSLDRPELEAFF,TGCGCCAGCAGCCTGGACAGGCCTGAACTCGAAGCTTTCTTT
TRBJ2-1,TRBD1,TRBV6-5,.,CASSGQGRQFF,TGTGCCAGCTCGGGACAGGGACGGCAGTTCTTC
TRBJ2-1,TRBD2,TRBV6-2/TRBV6-3,.,CASSSSRGSSRNEQFF,TGTGCCAGCAGTTCAAGTCGCGGGAGCTCCCGAAATGAGCAGTTCTTC
TRBJ1-6,.,TRBV5-4,.,CASSLALSNHSPLHF,TGTGCCAGCAGCTTGGCCCTCTCTAACCATTCACCCCTCCACTTT
TRBJ1-1,TRBD1,TRBV12-3/TRBV12-4,.,CASSYYRGTEAFF,TGTGCCAGCAGCTATTACAGGGGCACTGAAGCTTTCTTT
TRBJ2-7,TRBD1,TRBV9,.,CASSVGTGLYEQYF,TGTGCCAGCAGCGTCGGGACAGGGCTTTACGAGCAGTACTTC
TRBJ1-5,TRBD1,TRBV12-5,few,CASGFNRGLESNQPQHF,TGTGCTAGTGGCTTTAACAGGGGGCTTGAGAGCAATCAGCCCCAGCATTTT
TRBJ2-3,.,TRBV4-1,.,CASSQDSPPYTDTQYF,TGCGCCAGCAGCCAAGATTCGCCCCCCTACACAGATACGCAGTATTTT
TRBJ1-3,TRBD1,TRBV7-9,.,CASSLSGGGNTIYF,TGTGCCAGCAGCTTATCAGGGGGCGGAAACACCATATATTTT
TRBJ2-7,TRBD2,TRBV2,.,CASTPGLAAYEQYF,TGTGCCAGCACCCCGGGACTAGCGGCCTACGAGCAGTACTTC
TRBJ2-5,TRBD2,TRBV6-1,.,CASSEAPPQASGSKTQYF,TGTGCCAGCAGTGAAGCTCCCCCCCAGGCTAGCGGGAGCAAGACCCAGTACTTC
TRBJ1-2,.,TRBV5-1,.,CASSLATGMGNGYTF,TGCGCCAGCAGCTTGGCAACAGGGATGGGAAATGGCTACACCTTC